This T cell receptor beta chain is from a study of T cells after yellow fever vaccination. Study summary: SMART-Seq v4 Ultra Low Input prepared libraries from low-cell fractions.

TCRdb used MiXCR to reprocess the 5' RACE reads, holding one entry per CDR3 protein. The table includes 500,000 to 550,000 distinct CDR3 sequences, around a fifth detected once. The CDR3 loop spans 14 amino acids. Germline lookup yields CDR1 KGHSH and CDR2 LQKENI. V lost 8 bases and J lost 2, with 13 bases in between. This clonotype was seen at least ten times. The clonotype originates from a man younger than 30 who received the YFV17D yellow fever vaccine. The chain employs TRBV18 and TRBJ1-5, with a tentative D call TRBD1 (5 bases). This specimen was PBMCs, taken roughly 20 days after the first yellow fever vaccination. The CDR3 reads CASSPGGGNQPQHF. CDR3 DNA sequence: TGTGCCAGCAGTCCCGGGGGGGGCAATCAGCCCCAGCATTTT.